This T cell receptor beta chain is drawn from a study of OX40 agonist ivuxolimab in advanced cancers. CDR3 length equals 15 residues. V shed 5 bases and J 4 bases; nucleotides not matched to a gene: 6. In germline, CDR1 is MNHEY, CDR2 SMNVEV (reference sequence). Study-level results: Among patients with partial responses at 0.1-3.0 mg/kg, clonal expansion was among the lowest.

The method was immunoSEQ multiplex PCR; TCRdb's version includes in-frame clones alone and lacks a portion of them. The table includes tens of thousands of clones, approximately 94% detected once. As regards this clone: Its antigen remains unknown.

The chain links TRBV27 to TRBJ2-1; 9 bases line up with TRBD2. This receptor was identified in an adult with an advanced solid tumor such as melanoma, head and neck, liver or kidney cancer. Specimen: CD4+ or CD8+ T cells sorted from blood, collected in a trial of the OX40 agonist ivuxolimab. Here the CDR3 reads CASSHRLAAYNEQFF. In DNA form, the CDR3 reads TGTGCCAGCAGTCACAGACTAGCGGCTTACAATGAGCAGTTCTTC.